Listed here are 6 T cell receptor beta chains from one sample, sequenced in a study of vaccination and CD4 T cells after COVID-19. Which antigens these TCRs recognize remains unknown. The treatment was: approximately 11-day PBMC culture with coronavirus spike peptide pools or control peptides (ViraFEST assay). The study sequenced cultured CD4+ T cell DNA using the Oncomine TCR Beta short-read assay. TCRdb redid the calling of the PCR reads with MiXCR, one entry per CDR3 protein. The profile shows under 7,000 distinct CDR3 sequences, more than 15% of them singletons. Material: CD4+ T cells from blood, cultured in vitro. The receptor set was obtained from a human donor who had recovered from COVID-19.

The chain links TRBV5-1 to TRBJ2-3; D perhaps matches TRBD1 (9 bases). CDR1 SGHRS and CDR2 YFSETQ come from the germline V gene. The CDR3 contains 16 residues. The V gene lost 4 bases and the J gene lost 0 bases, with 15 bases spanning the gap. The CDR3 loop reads CASSPGGTGSTDTQYF. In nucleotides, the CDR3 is TGCGCCAGCAGCCCGGGAGGGACAGGGAGCACAGATACGCAGTATTTT.

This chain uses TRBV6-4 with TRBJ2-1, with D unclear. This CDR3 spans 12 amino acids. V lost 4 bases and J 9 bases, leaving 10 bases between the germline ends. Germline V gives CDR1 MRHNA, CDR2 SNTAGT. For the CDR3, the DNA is TGTGCCAGCAGTGCCCTTAACGGTGAGCAGTTCTTC. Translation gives CASSALNGEQFF.

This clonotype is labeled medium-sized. The CDR3 nucleotides are TGTGCCAGCAGCTTAGATCCCCCAGGCCTACTCCCTGGGACCCAGTACTTC. Encoded protein: CASSLDPPGLLPGTQYF. This chain joins TRBV11-2 and TRBJ2-5, with D unresolved. V gave up 0 bases and J gave up 7 bases, with 21 bases separating them. CDR1 and CDR2 from the germline V gene are SGHAT and FQNNGV. The CDR3 has 17 amino acids.

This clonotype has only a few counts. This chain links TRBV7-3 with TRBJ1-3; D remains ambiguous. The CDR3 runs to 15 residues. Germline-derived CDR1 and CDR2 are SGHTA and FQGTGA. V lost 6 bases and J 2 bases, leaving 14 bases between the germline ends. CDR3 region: CASRRPETAGNTIYF. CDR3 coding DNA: TGTGCCAGCAGGCGACCAGAGACTGCTGGAAACACCATATATTTT.

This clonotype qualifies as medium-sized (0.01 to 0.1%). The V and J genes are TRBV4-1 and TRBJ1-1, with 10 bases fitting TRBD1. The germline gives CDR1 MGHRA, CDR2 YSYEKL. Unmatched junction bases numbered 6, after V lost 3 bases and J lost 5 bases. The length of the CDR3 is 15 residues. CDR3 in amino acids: CASSQETGGTTEAFF. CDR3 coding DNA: TGCGCCAGCAGCCAGGAGACAGGGGGCACGACTGAAGCTTTCTTT.

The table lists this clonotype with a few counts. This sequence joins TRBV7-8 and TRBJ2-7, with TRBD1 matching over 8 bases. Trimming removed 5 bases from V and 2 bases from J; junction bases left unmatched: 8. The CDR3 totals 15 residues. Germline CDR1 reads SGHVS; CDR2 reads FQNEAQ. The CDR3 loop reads CASSLIPGQAYEQYF. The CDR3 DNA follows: TGTGCCAGCAGCCTCATACCGGGACAGGCCTACGAGCAGTACTTC.